Presented here are 9 T cell receptor beta chains from one specimen sequenced in a study of radiation and T cells in renal cell carcinoma. The time point: blood 2 weeks post-SBRT. This sample's treatment: 15 Gy SBRT to primary tumor, nephrectomy 4 weeks later. The table came from immunoSEQ multiplex PCR; TCRdb's copy has only in-frame clones and leaves some out. The data show some 60,000 clones, with 70% to 80% seen just once and under 7% held by the top ten. The sample here was blood, taken from a patient whose treatment included radiotherapy and nephrectomy. These receptors all come from a man aged 55 to 70 with renal cell carcinoma.

The rearrangement links TRBV5-4 to TRBJ2-1, with a tentative D call TRBD2 (5 bases). V was trimmed by 0 bases and J by 4 bases, leaving 11 bases between them. The CDR3 sequence is 15 residues long. Germline CDR1 and CDR2: SGHNT and YYREEE (reference sequence). The CDR3 DNA reads TGTGCCAGCAGCTTGGGAGGGCCGGAATACAATGAGCAGTTCTTC. Amino acid sequence: CASSLGGPEYNEQFF.

This chain connects TRBV19 to TRBJ2-1; tentative D call: TRBD2 (6 bases). There are 12 residues in the CDR3. V was clipped by 3 bases and J by 14 bases, with 14 bases between them. CDR1 is LNHDA and CDR2 is SQIVND in the germline V gene (reference sequence). This chain's CDR3 is CASSILGGNKFF. CDR3 bases: TGTGCCAGTAGTATCCTAGGAGGGAACAAGTTCTTC.

The chain links TRBV12-5 to TRBJ2-4, with D maybe TRBD1 (5 bases). The CDR3 has 16 residues. The germline V gene encodes CDR1 LGHNT and CDR2 FRNRAP. The ends were cut back, 5 bases at V and 0 bases at J, with 14 bases in the middle. The CDR3 here is CASGPDSKLAKNIQYF. The CDR3 region has the DNA TGTGCTAGTGGTCCCGACAGTAAGCTAGCCAAAAACATTCAGTACTTC.

J is TRBJ1-1 and V is TRBV7-2; perhaps TRBD1 as D (5 bases). The ends were cut back, 2 bases at V and 5 bases at J, with 12 bases in the middle. CDR3 length: 14 amino acids. Germline-derived CDR1 and CDR2 are SGHTA and FQGNSA. In DNA, the CDR3 is TGTGCCAGCAGCTTATCGGGGGTTAGGACTGAAGCTTTCTTT. Residues: CASSLSGVRTEAFF.

CDR3 bases: TGTGCCAGCGGCGGCGGGGGAAGCCAAGAGACCCAGTACTTC. Translation: CASGGGGSQETQYF. The V gene is TRBV9, the J gene TRBJ2-5; 7 nucleotides line up with TRBD2. The J segment lost 1 base and the V segment lost 7 bases, leaving 7 bases of the junction unmatched. Germline CDR1 is SGDLS and CDR2 is YYNGEE. The CDR3 spans 14 residues.

This chain links TRBV19 with TRBJ1-3; possibly TRBD1 for D (6 bases). Trimming cost V 7 bases and J 4 bases, with 26 bases left between them. Germline V gene lookup returns CDR1 LNHDA and CDR2 SQIVND (reference sequence). This CDR3 is built from 18 residues. CDR3 loop: CASTSIGGRGAYGNTIYF. CDR3 nucleotides: TGTGCCAGTACCAGTATAGGGGGACGGGGGGCGTACGGAAACACCATATATTTT.

J is TRBJ1-5 and V is TRBV18; 9 bases are shared with TRBD1. Per the germline V gene, CDR1 is KGHSH and CDR2 is LQKENI. Trimming removed 3 bases from V and 4 bases from J; junction bases left unmatched: 4. The length of the CDR3 is 15 residues. CDR3 residues: CASSPPGQGNQPQHF. CDR3 nucleotide sequence: TGTGCCAGCTCACCCCCGGGACAGGGAAATCAGCCCCAGCATTTT.

This clone was counted a single time. V is TRBV18 and J is TRBJ1-2, with 7 positions matching TRBD1. Per germline, CDR1 KGHSH and CDR2 LQKENI. Trimming took 3 bases from V and 4 from J; bases not matched to a gene: 11. The CDR3 length is 16 residues. Here the CDR3 DNA reads TGTGCCAGCTCACCGGCGCCCGAGGGGGCGGCCTATGGCTACACCTTC. Protein sequence: CASSPAPEGAAYGYTF.

The chain joins TRBV6-5 to TRBJ2-7, with D perhaps TRBD1 (5 bases). The CDR3 extends over 12 amino acids. V dropped 0 bases and J dropped 5 bases, with 5 bases sitting between them. Germline lookup yields CDR1 MNHEY and CDR2 SVGAGI. The CDR3: CASSYSTDEQYF. CDR3 bases: TGTGCCAGCAGTTACTCGACAGACGAGCAGTACTTC.